One and the same sample provided the 29 T cell receptor beta chains below, sequenced in a study of blood T cell repertoires in COVID-19 (dated by TCRdb to the early 2020s). The library was generated by the immunoSEQ multiplex PCR assay. TCRdb provides this immuneACCESS table in a form limited to in-frame rearrangements. Some clones are lacking; in checked studies, under half of them reflect an unresolved V gene, and why the rest are absent is not known. The sample table contains fewer than 250,000 clones; only one count was recorded for approximately 80% of them. The biggest ten clones account for about 7.2% of the sample. The specimen sequenced was PBMCs or T cells enriched from blood (not recorded which). The receptors originated from a woman in her forties with acute COVID-19.

The rearrangement joins TRBV5-6 to TRBJ2-7; TRBD1 agrees at 9 bases. CDR1 SGHDT and CDR2 YYEEEE come from the germline V gene. The CDR3 is 15 amino acids. V gave up 6 bases and J gave up 1 base; unmatched junction bases: 8. The CDR3 loop reads CASTLDRGLSYEQYF. For the CDR3, the DNA is TGTGCCAGCACCCTGGACAGGGGCCTTTCCTACGAGCAGTACTTC.

The chain carries TRBV12-5 and TRBJ2-3, with 8 bases matching TRBD1. Per germline, CDR1 LGHNT and CDR2 FRNRAP. The CDR3 is 17 residues long. J was trimmed by 9 bases and V by 7 bases; bases with no gene match: 21. CDR3 in amino acids: CASALTTRRPQGGTQYF. In DNA, the CDR3 is TGTGCTAGTGCCCTCACAACTAGACGCCCACAGGGGGGCACGCAGTATTTT.

The CDR3 spells CASSLVGVGEQYF. CDR3 DNA: TGTGCCAGCAGCTTAGTAGGGGTAGGAGAGCAGTACTTC. The chain joins TRBV7-8 to TRBJ2-7, with D possibly being TRBD1 (5 bases). This CDR3 spans 13 amino acids. Germline values: CDR1 SGHVS, CDR2 FQNEAQ. Trimming pared 1 base from V and 7 bases from J, leaving 11 bases between.

The chain couples TRBV24-1 to TRBJ2-7, with 7 nucleotides matching TRBD1. Germline V gene data show CDR1 as KGHDR and CDR2 as SFDVKD. J lost 5 bases, V lost 0 bases, and 9 bases had no gene match. The CDR3 is 16 amino acids. The CDR3 region is CATSDLTNRGRHEQYF. CDR3 DNA sequence: TGTGCCACCAGTGATTTGACCAACAGGGGTCGACACGAGCAGTACTTC.

The chain couples TRBV5-1 to TRBJ2-2, with 7 bases aligning to TRBD1. Germline CDR1 and CDR2: SGHRS and YFSETQ. With V trimmed by 4 bases and J by 8 bases, 11 bases remained unmatched. CDR3 length equals 15 residues. The CDR3 region has the DNA TGCGCCAGCAGCAGGGACAGTTGGTCTTCGGGGGAGCTGTTTTTT. Its translation: CASSRDSWSSGELFF.

This clone was counted between two and nine times. V gene TRBV12-5 combines with J gene TRBJ1-2; possible D gene TRBD1, 5 bases. V lost 1 base to trimming and J lost 4 bases, with 7 bases between them. Germline values: CDR1 LGHNT, CDR2 FRNRAP. This CDR3 is built from 13 residues. CDR3 coding DNA: TGTGCTAGTGGTTTGGGGCAGGGCTATGGCTACACCTTC. Residues: CASGLGQGYGYTF.

The V call is TRBV10-3, the J call TRBJ1-2; TRBD1 matches at 7 bases. This CDR3 comprises 19 residues. The ends lost 3 bases at V and 5 bases at J; junction bases unmatched: 21. The germline CDR1 and CDR2 sequences are ENHRY and SYGVKD. In DNA form, the CDR3 reads TGTGCCATCAGTGACGGACCCTGGCTCCGACAGGGTAAAGATTATGGCTACACCTTC. Protein sequence: CAISDGPWLRQGKDYGYTF.

V gene TRBV28 combines with J gene TRBJ1-4; D call uncertain. Germline loops: CDR1 MDHEN, CDR2 SYDVKM. V was clipped by 9 bases and J by 8 bases, with 16 bases between them. CDR3 size: 13 residues. In nucleotides, the CDR3 is TGTGCCAGTGCGTCCCTCCGCGGCGAAAAACTGTTTTTT. Its protein is CASASLRGEKLFF.

This clone has a single count. The J gene is TRBJ2-2, the V gene TRBV7-9; TRBD2 aligns across 8 bases. Trimming at V came to 1 base and at J to 3 bases, leaving 4 bases not matched to a gene. CDR3 length: 16 amino acids. Germline CDR1 is SEHNR and CDR2 is FQNEAQ (reference sequence). Here the CDR3 DNA reads TGTGCCAGCAGCTTAGGAGCGGGAGCAGACACCGGGGAGCTGTTTTTT. Protein product: CASSLGAGADTGELFF.

This CDR3 reads CASSLSGTRRGYTF. CDR3 coding DNA: TGTGCCAGCAGCCTATCCGGGACTAGAAGAGGCTACACCTTC. The chain couples TRBV7-2 to TRBJ1-2; TRBD1 is a possible D gene (5 bases). Per the germline V gene, CDR1 is SGHTA and CDR2 is FQGNSA. The CDR3 is 14 amino acids. V lost 5 bases to trimming and J lost 8 bases, with 18 bases between them.

V gene TRBV7-9 combines with J gene TRBJ1-1; D is unresolved. The CDR3 covers 11 residues. Trimming left V 5 bases short and J 11 bases short, with 12 bases between. The germline V gene has CDR1 SEHNR and CDR2 FQNEAQ (reference sequence). The chain's CDR3 is CASSPERVAFF. The CDR3, as DNA: TGTGCCAGCAGCCCGGAGAGAGTGGCTTTCTTT. Together with reference TRBV7-9 and TRBJ1-1, the CDR3 gives the full variable domain: DTGVSQNPRHKITKRGQNVTFRCDPISEHNRLYWYRQTLGQGPEFLTYFQNEAQLEKSRLLSDRFSAERPKGSFSTLEIQRTEQGDSAMYLCASSPERVAFFGQGTRLTVV.

The V gene is TRBV13, the J gene TRBJ2-2; 8 bases agree with TRBD2. The J segment lost 6 bases and the V segment lost 5 bases, leaving 5 bases of the junction unmatched. The CDR3 sequence is 14 residues long. Germline CDR1 PRHDT, CDR2 FYEKMQ (reference sequence). The CDR3 nucleotides are TGTGCCAGCAGCCGTAGGACTAGCTCCGGGGAGCTGTTTTTT. Encoded protein: CASSRRTSSGELFF.

CDR3 nucleotide sequence: TGTGCCAGCAGTAAGACTTCCAGCTCCTATAATTCACCCCTCCACTTT. Residues: CASSKTSSSYNSPLHF. This chain joins TRBV28 and TRBJ1-6; no definite D call. The CDR3 runs 16 residues. The germline V gene encodes CDR1 MDHEN and CDR2 SYDVKM. Trimming shortened V by 5 bases and J by 0 bases, and 11 bases separated the two germline ends.

This sequence joins TRBV30 and TRBJ2-7, with 7 bases aligning to TRBD1. CDR3 length: 12 amino acids. J lost 5 bases, V lost 4 bases, and 5 bases had no gene match. Germline values: CDR1 GTSNPN, CDR2 SVGIG (reference sequence). The chain's CDR3 is CAWKTGLDEQYF. DNA for the CDR3: TGTGCCTGGAAGACAGGGTTGGACGAGCAGTACTTC. Combining the CDR3 with reference TRBV30 and TRBJ2-7 gives the whole variable domain SQTIHQWPATLVQPVGSPLSLECTVEGTSNPNLYWYRQAAGRGLQLLFYSVGIGQISSEVPQNLSASRPQDRQFILSSKKLLLSDSGFYLCAWKTGLDEQYFGPGTRLTVT.

The gene calls are TRBV11-3 and TRBJ2-2; 12 bases are a match to TRBD2. V trimming: 2 bases; J trimming: 4 bases; junction bases outside the gene matches: 2. This CDR3 has 16 amino acids. CDR1 and CDR2 from the germline V gene are SGHNT and YENEEA. As DNA, the CDR3 is TGTGCCAGCAGCTTACTAGCGGGAGGGGGCACCGGGGAGCTGTTTTTT. Its protein is CASSLLAGGGTGELFF. The variable domain in full, with the rest retrieved from reference TRBV11-3 and TRBJ2-2, is EAGVVQSPRYKIIEKKQPVAFWCNPISGHNTLYWYLQNLGQGPELLIRYENEEAVDDSQLPKDRFSAERLKGVDSTLKIQPAELGDSAVYLCASSLLAGGGTGELFFGEGSRLTVL.

The chain employs TRBV7-8 and TRBJ1-6; D gene ambiguous. The ends were cut back, 0 bases at V and 2 bases at J, with 8 bases in the middle. The CDR3 runs 16 residues. The germline V gene encodes CDR1 SGHVS and CDR2 FQNEAQ. Here the CDR3 reads CASSLAGSAYNSPLHF. The CDR3 DNA is TGTGCCAGCAGCTTAGCGGGCTCCGCCTATAATTCACCCCTCCACTTT.

The gene calls are TRBV5-4 and TRBJ2-2; D might be TRBD2 (5 bases). Trimming cost V 7 bases and J 8 bases, with 15 bases left between them. The V gene's germline CDR1 is SGHNT and CDR2 YYREEE (reference sequence). The CDR3 runs to 13 residues. CDR3 sequence reads: CASSRERSGELFF. CDR3 in DNA: TGTGCCAGCTCGAGGGAAAGATCGGGGGAGCTGTTTTTT.

The CDR3 protein is CASSSQWSWTGRPDTQYF. CDR3 sequence (DNA): TGTGCCAGCAGTTCACAGTGGTCCTGGACGGGAAGGCCAGATACGCAGTATTTT. The V call is TRBV28, the J call TRBJ2-3, with D possibly TRBD2 on 5 matching bases. V dropped 4 bases and J dropped 4 bases, with 24 bases sitting between them. This CDR3 has 18 residues. The germline gives CDR1 MDHEN, CDR2 SYDVKM.

The chain carries TRBV6-5 and TRBJ1-5; no firm D call. The CDR3 spans 15 residues. Germline values: CDR1 MNHEY, CDR2 SVGAGI. V gave up 0 bases and J gave up 4 bases, with 10 bases separating them. CDR3 in DNA: TGTGCCAGCAGTTACTCGAGTAGGAGAAATCAGCCCCAGCATTTT. This encodes CASSYSSRRNQPQHF.

The rearrangement joins TRBV7-2 to TRBJ2-7, with 7 bases lining up with TRBD2. The CDR3 runs 15 residues. Losses at the gene ends were 2 bases for V and 0 bases for J; bases not matched to a gene: 4. CDR1 is SGHTA and CDR2 is FQGNSA in the germline V gene. The CDR3 DNA is TGTGCCAGCAGCTTACGCGGGAGCACCTCCTACGAGCAGTACTTC. Protein sequence: CASSLRGSTSYEQYF.

The chain is built from TRBV30 and TRBJ2-7; perhaps TRBD1 as D (6 bases). Germline V gene sequence: CDR1 GTSNPN, CDR2 SVGIG (reference sequence). The CDR3 spans 13 residues. V was shortened by 5 bases and J by 2 bases, with 13 bases between the two germline ends. The CDR3 spells CAWDGQLAYEQYF. In DNA form, the CDR3 reads TGTGCCTGGGACGGACAGTTAGCCTACGAGCAGTACTTC.

This clone was observed once. V gene TRBV19 combines with J gene TRBJ1-2; 7 bases are a match to TRBD1. This CDR3 is built from 13 residues. The J segment lost 6 bases and the V segment lost 9 bases, leaving 10 bases of the junction unmatched. Germline V lookup: CDR1 LNHDA, CDR2 SQIVND (reference sequence). The CDR3 DNA follows: TGTGCCAGCTCAAGGGGGCCTTTGGATGGCTACACCTTC. Its translation is CASSRGPLDGYTF.

This clone was recorded only once. The chain couples TRBV6-1 to TRBJ1-1, with D unclear. CDR1 and CDR2 (germline): MNHNS, SASEGT. The V and J ends lost 4 bases and 4 bases respectively, with 19 bases between them. This CDR3 has 16 amino acids. Here the CDR3 reads CASSGPRQTERTEAFF. CDR3 DNA sequence: TGTGCCAGCAGTGGTCCACGGCAGACTGAGCGCACTGAAGCTTTCTTT.

The genes are TRBV6-5 and TRBJ1-3; 8 nucleotides align to TRBD1. The CDR3 sequence is 13 residues long. Germline lookup yields CDR1 MNHEY and CDR2 SVGAGI. The trim removed 5 bases at V and 7 bases at J, leaving 4 bases unmatched. The CDR3 nucleotides are TGTGCCAGCAGTCCGACAGGGGAGAACACCATATATTTT. This translates into CASSPTGENTIYF.

The rearrangement uses TRBV25-1 and TRBJ1-1, with TRBD1 identical over 9 bases. CDR1 and CDR2 from the germline V gene are MGHDK and SYGVNS. With 6 bases clipped from V and 6 bases from J, the junction kept 8 bases outside the gene matches. This CDR3 has 14 amino acids. The CDR3 protein is CASRKGQGVSEAFF. The CDR3 bases are TGTGCCAGCAGAAAGGGACAGGGAGTTTCTGAAGCTTTCTTT.

This clone was counted only a few times. The chain carries TRBV29-1 and TRBJ1-2; TRBD1 aligns across 8 bases. This CDR3 spans 13 amino acids. After removal of 8 bases from V and 0 bases from J, the junction contained 5 bases not matched to a gene. Per germline, CDR1 SQVTM and CDR2 ANQGSEA. The CDR3 coding sequence is TGCAGCTTCTCAGGGGGCACTAACTATGGCTACACCTTC. Translation gives CSFSGGTNYGYTF.

This clone occurred once. The chain uses TRBV25-1 and TRBJ2-7; 9 nucleotides line up with TRBD1. Looked up from germline, CDR1 is MGHDK and CDR2 is SYGVNS. The V and J ends lost 3 bases and 2 bases, in that order; junction bases with no gene match: 2. The CDR3 is made up of 14 amino acids. The CDR3 nucleotides read TGTGCCAGCAGTGAGTGGGACAGGGCCTACGAGCAGTACTTC. Amino acid sequence: CASSEWDRAYEQYF.

J is TRBJ1-6 and V is TRBV7-3; D not certain. CDR3 length: 15 amino acids. Germline-derived CDR1 and CDR2 are SGHTA and FQGTGA. The V gene lost 5 bases and the J gene lost 8 bases, with 16 bases spanning the gap. CDR3 DNA sequence: TGTGCCAGCAGCCCCACTGTAAACGGTGATTCACCCCTCCACTTT. The encoded protein is CASSPTVNGDSPLHF.

This chain connects TRBV19 to TRBJ2-1, with TRBD2 identical over 9 bases. The CDR3 is made up of 16 amino acids. The V gene end was trimmed by 4 bases and the J gene end by 5 bases; junction bases not matched to a gene: 9. Germline V gives CDR1 LNHDA, CDR2 SQIVND (reference sequence). The CDR3 region has the DNA TGTGCCAGTAGTAGGGTCGGCGGGAGGGATGACAATGAGCAGTTCTTC. As protein: CASSRVGGRDDNEQFF.